This T cell receptor (beta chain) came from a study of human T cells and chemical hapten exposure. Study at large: Variability of per-sample TCR yields stemmed mainly from small differences in pooled library volume. Notes on the study in general: The study found that DPC sensitization did not change TCRs above 1 in 1000 frequency.

Sequencing started from total RNA isolated from unfractionated whole blood. CDR1 and CDR2 (germline): LGHDT, YNNKEL (reference sequence). V was pared by 5 bases and J by 5 bases, with 15 bases between. The CDR3 is made up of 14 amino acids. This clonotype was picked up a small number of times. The antigen remains unidentified. Library construction involved attaching unique molecular identifiers to individual cDNA molecules, which allowed quantitative, reproducible TCR counting. TCRdb passed the reads through MiXCR, listing each CDR3 protein once. Of around 120,000 distinct CDR3 sequences in the sample, about 8.9% were seen once.

This chain connects TRBV3-1 to TRBJ2-5; the D is unclear. Source material: whole blood. The receptor's source is a human donor in good health. Some clones in this sample may be carry-over from other donors' samples. The CDR3 is CASSAYPLEETQYF. The CDR3 DNA sequence: TGTGCCAGCAGCGCCTACCCTTTGGAGGAGACCCAGTACTTC.